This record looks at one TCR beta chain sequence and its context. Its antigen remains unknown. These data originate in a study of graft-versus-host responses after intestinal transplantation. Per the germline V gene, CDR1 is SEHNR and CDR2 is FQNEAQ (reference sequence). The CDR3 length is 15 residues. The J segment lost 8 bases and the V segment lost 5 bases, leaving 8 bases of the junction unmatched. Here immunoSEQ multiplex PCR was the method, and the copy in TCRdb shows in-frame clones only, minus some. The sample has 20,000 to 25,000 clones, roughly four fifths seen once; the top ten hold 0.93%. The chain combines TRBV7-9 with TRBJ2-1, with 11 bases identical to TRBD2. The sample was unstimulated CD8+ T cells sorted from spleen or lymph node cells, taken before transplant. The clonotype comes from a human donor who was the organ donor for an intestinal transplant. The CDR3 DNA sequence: TGTGCCAGCAGCCCAACTAGCGGGAGTGTCGATGAGCAGTTCTTC. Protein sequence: CASSPTSGSVDEQFF.